This T cell receptor (beta chain) comes out of a study of blood T cell repertoires in COVID-19 (dated by TCRdb to 2020 to 2022). Looking at the study overall: Collaborator samples came from the United States, Italy and Spain and covered acute and convalescent phases of COVID-19. Where available, HLA class I and class II types were obtained from metadata supplied by the sample provider rather than from assay-based typing. The repertoires were made available in a free public database intended to serve as a resource for research on the immune response to SARS-CoV-2. The samples were drawn from the first 160 participants of the ongoing ImmuneRACE study and from 1,200 or so subjects provided by 6 global collaborators. The dataset comprised deeply sampled blood TCRbeta repertoires from subjects exposed to, actively infected with, or recovered from COVID-19. A de-identified subject ID, COVID-19 status, age in years and sex were almost always included in the sample metadata. The prospective study material was composed of cDNA or gDNA derived from T cells, B-cell-depleted T cells, or PBMCs.

CDR1 LNHDA and CDR2 SQIVND were looked up in the germline V gene (reference sequence). V drops 4 bases and J drops 2 bases, leaving 11 bases in between. The CDR3, cysteine through phenylalanine, is 14 amino acids long. The sequence is cut down to CDR3 DNA, 42 bases in frame from base 1. About this clone: Its antigen specificity is not known. Base qualities were left out, and no much larger clone turns up one base away.

What the study reported, not specific to this receptor: The quantity of clinical and demographic metadata differed by source and by participant and was supplied without curation.

In the prospective study, participants were roughly 18 to 89 years old, resided in 20 to 30 geographic areas of the United States, and were enrolled through a virtual design. In the prospective study, participants were assigned to cohorts based on the clinical history participants reported in a screening survey and a study questionnaire. ImmuneRACE Cohort 3 recovered participants were defined by two consecutive negative NP/OP PCR tests, healthcare professional clearance, or symptom resolution. Each participant in the prospective study had whole blood, serum and a nasopharyngeal or oropharyngeal swab collected by mobile phlebotomists. Prospective study participants could optionally give additional blood draws and questionnaires over a roughly two-month period. Before DNA extraction, prospective study blood samples were shipped either frozen or at room temperature. The immunoSEQ Assay, a bias-controlled multiplex PCR, was used to amplify TCRbeta CDR3 regions from genomic DNA. For the original study's pipeline: The number of nucleated cells in each sample was estimated by amplification of reference gene primers within the assay. To quantify the absolute abundance of each unique TCRbeta CDR3 rearrangement, sequence reads were collapsed and filtered. For each sample, productive Simpson clonality was calculated by taking the square root of Simpson's diversity index across productive rearrangements. The source is immuneACCESS, and TCRdb retained only in-frame sequences with V and J called. Part of the clones is not carried over; for the studies checked, unresolved V genes explain less than half of this, and the remainder is unexplained. V, J and clone size derive from that table, while D and trimming were established from the DNA sequence. This sample has hundreds of thousands of clones in its table, and 85% to 90% of those were observed once. Jointly, the top ten make up around 4% of the sample.

The sequence is built from TRBV19 and TRBJ1-2; TRBD1 is a weak D gene call, 5 bases matching. Source material: PBMCs or T cells enriched from blood (not recorded which). The source is a woman in her 30s who had recovered from COVID-19. This receptor has the CDR3 CASSKETANYGYTF. The nucleotide sequence reads as follows: TGTGCCAGTAGTAAAGAGACAGCGAACTATGGCTACACCTTC.